Listed below are T cell receptor beta chains from one sample, sequenced in a study of blood T cell repertoires in COVID-19. Repertoires were generated with immunoSEQ multiplex PCR, while TCRdb's copy carries only in-frame clones and drops some. The sample lists some 35,000 clones; less than 90% were seen once. Material: peripheral blood. Every receptor here comes from an older man with acute or convalescent COVID-19. The CDR3 runs from the conserved cysteine through the conserved F or W. A D gene is named only where the DNA matches it firmly. Expanded clones are given a class, and other clones once, few, many or no size at all.

size,D,J,V,DNA,CDR3
-,TRBD1,TRBJ2-5,TRBV18,TGTGCCAGCTCACCCCTCGGGACAGAAAAGAAAGAGACCCAGTACTTC,CASSPLGTEKKETQYF
-,-,TRBJ1-1,TRBV3-1/TRBV3-2,TGTGCCAGCAGCTCCCCTCCGGAGACTGAAGCTTTCTTT,CASSSPPETEAFF
-,-,TRBJ2-7,TRBV19,TGTGCCAGTAGTCTGAGGGCGGACAGTACCTACGAGCAGTACTTC,CASSLRADSTYEQYF
-,-,TRBJ1-2,TRBV10-1,TGCGCCAGCAGTCAGGGTCCCTATGGCTACACCTTC,CASSQGPYGYTF
-,TRBD1,TRBJ2-7,TRBV5-6,TGTGCCAGCAGCGGGACAGTTTACTTCTCCTACGAGCAGTACTTC,CASSGTVYFSYEQYF
few,-,TRBJ1-5,TRBV27,TGTGCCAGCAGTCCGACAGACTCCAATCAGCCCCAGCATTTT,CASSPTDSNQPQHF
once,-,TRBJ1-3,TRBV25-1,TGTGCCAGCAGTCCGCAGGGAAACACCATATATTTT,CASSPQGNTIYF
once,-,TRBJ2-7,TRBV19,TGTGCCAGTAGTATGAGCAGGTCGGAGCAGTACTTC,CASSMSRSEQYF
-,-,TRBJ2-7,TRBV6-5,TGTGCCAGCAGAAGGAGCTCCTACGAGCAGTACTTC,CASRRSSYEQYF
-,-,TRBJ2-1,TRBV19,TGTGCCAGTAGTATGGCGGGCTTCGACAATGAGCAGTTCTTC,CASSMAGFDNEQFF
-,TRBD2,TRBJ2-5,TRBV9,TGTGCCAGCAGCGTGAGGACTAGCGGGACAGAGACCCAGTACTTC,CASSVRTSGTETQYF
once,-,TRBJ2-1,TRBV4-3,TGCGCCAGCAGCCAAGATCAAGACAGTTCCTTCTACAATGAGCAGTTCTTC,CASSQDQDSSFYNEQFF
-,-,TRBJ2-2,TRBV6-4,TGTGCCAGCAGTGAAGGACAGTCCACCGGGGAGCTGTTTTTT,CASSEGQSTGELFF
-,-,TRBJ1-1,TRBV19,TGTGCCTGCGGAAGGAGGGAGAACACTGAAGCTTTCTTT,CACGRRENTEAFF
-,TRBD2,TRBJ2-2,TRBV25-1,TGTGCCAGCAGCCACGTAGCGGGAGGCGCGAACACCGGGGAGCTGTTTTTT,CASSHVAGGANTGELFF
-,TRBD2,TRBJ2-1,TRBV11-3,TGTGCCAGCAGCTTAACAGCGGGAGTTCAGTTCTTC,CASSLTAGVQFF
-,TRBD2,TRBJ2-2,TRBV2,TGTGCCAGCAGTTCGACTAGCGGGTTGAACACCGGGGAGCTGTTTTTT,CASSSTSGLNTGELFF
once,TRBD1,TRBJ2-2,TRBV18,TGTGCCAGCTCACCAGTACAGGGGGGCGTCGGCACCGGGGAGCTGTTTTTT,CASSPVQGGVGTGELFF
-,-,TRBJ2-5,TRBV24-1,TGTGCCACCAGTGACCAACAGGGTTACCAAGAGACCCAGTACTTC,CATSDQQGYQETQYF
-,-,TRBJ2-2,TRBV9,TGTGCCAGCAGCCCTTTTACAGGGTCCGGGGAGCTGTTTTTT,CASSPFTGSGELFF
few,TRBD1,TRBJ1-5,TRBV19,TGTGCCAGTAGTGACCCGACAGGGTTGACCCAGCATTTT,CASSDPTGLTQHF
-,TRBD1,TRBJ1-6,TRBV6-5,TGTGCCAGCAATGGACAGGCGCTAACACCCCTCCACTTT,CASNGQALTPLHF
-,TRBD1,TRBJ2-7,TRBV28,TGTGCCAGCAGATCGACGGGACAGGTTTACGAGCAGTACTTC,CASRSTGQVYEQYF
-,TRBD1,TRBJ2-2,TRBV7-8,TGTGCCAGCAGCTTAGCGCGGGGACAGGGAATTACCGGGGAGCTGTTTTTT,CASSLARGQGITGELFF
-,TRBD2,TRBJ2-1,TRBV7-9,TGTGCCAGCAGCTCGGTAGCGGGAGATCACAATGAGCAGTTCTTC,CASSSVAGDHNEQFF
few,TRBD1,TRBJ2-1,TRBV6-5,TGTGCCAGCAGTTACTCGGGGACAGGGGTCGATGAGCAGTTCTTC,CASSYSGTGVDEQFF
-,-,TRBJ1-1,TRBV5-6,TGTGCCAGCAGCTTGGAGGGACACTTATACACTGAAGCTTTCTTT,CASSLEGHLYTEAFF
-,-,TRBJ2-7,TRBV11-1,TGTGCCAGCAGCTCCTTCGTGAGCTCCTACGAGCAGTACTTC,CASSSFVSSYEQYF
medium-sized,TRBD1,TRBJ2-1,TRBV27,TGTGCCAGCAGTGACAGGGGGCCGGGCAATGAGCAGTTCTTC,CASSDRGPGNEQFF
-,TRBD2,TRBJ2-7,TRBV6-2/TRBV6-3,TGTGCCAGCAGTCGGATCGGGGGGATAAACTACGAGCAGTACTTC,CASSRIGGINYEQYF
-,-,TRBJ2-4,TRBV28,TGTGCCAGCAGTTTATTTGGAGGAGGGGAAAACATTCAGTACTTC,CASSLFGGGENIQYF
-,TRBD2,TRBJ2-7,TRBV27,TGTGCCAGCAGTACCATAGCGGGAGACGGGTACGAGCAGTACTTC,CASSTIAGDGYEQYF
-,-,TRBJ2-2,TRBV18,TGTGCCAGCTCACCCGACAGTACAATCACCGGGGAGCTGTTTTTT,CASSPDSTITGELFF
-,TRBD1,TRBJ1-6,TRBV5-1,TGCGCCAGCAGCGCATCAGGGGGCTGGAATTCACCCCTCCACTTT,CASSASGGWNSPLHF
-,-,TRBJ2-1,TRBV12-5,TGTGCTAGTGGCCCAAACCGGGAAGGGTACAATGAGCAGTTCTTC,CASGPNREGYNEQFF
-,TRBD1,TRBJ2-4,TRBV18,TGTGCCAGCTCGGAGCGTGGGACAGGGATGGACATTCAGTACTTC,CASSERGTGMDIQYF
-,TRBD1,TRBJ2-2,TRBV7-3,TGTGCCAGCAGCCCGACAGGGCAGAACACCGGGGAGCTGTTTTTT,CASSPTGQNTGELFF
-,-,TRBJ2-7,TRBV18,TGTGCCAGCTCAGCCACAGGGTATGGCGAGCAGTACTTC,CASSATGYGEQYF
once,-,TRBJ1-5,TRBV2,TGTGCCAGCAGTCCCCAGGGTGCTAGCAATCAGCCCCAGCATTTT,CASSPQGASNQPQHF
once,TRBD2,TRBJ2-2,TRBV7-3,TGTGCCAGCAGCTTAGGCGGGAGGGCAGGCGGGGAGCTGTTTTTT,CASSLGGRAGGELFF
-,-,TRBJ1-1,TRBV5-1,TGCGCCAGCAGCCCGGGGTGGAACACTGAAGCTTTCTTT,CASSPGWNTEAFF
medium-sized,-,TRBJ1-4,TRBV7-9,TGTGCCAGCAGCTTAGGCATCGGTGACGAGGATGAAAAACTGTTTTTT,CASSLGIGDEDEKLFF
-,-,TRBJ2-5,TRBV25-1,TGTGCCAGCAGTGAATCAGGGCCGGAGACCCAGTACTTC,CASSESGPETQYF
-,TRBD1,TRBJ2-7,TRBV4-2,TGTGCCAGCAGCCAGACAGGGGAAGGGGCCTACGAGCAGTACTTC,CASSQTGEGAYEQYF
-,TRBD1,TRBJ2-7,TRBV2,TGTGCCAGCAGGGACAGGGTACCGGCCGAGCAGTACTTC,CASRDRVPAEQYF